This T cell receptor (beta chain) emerged from a study of T cell responses to AZD1222 COVID-19 vaccine. General observations from the study: Researchers took repertoire samples only after the peak T cell response had come.

V gave up 0 bases and J gave up 1 base, with 3 bases separating them. The CDR3 is 13 residues long. CDR1 MDHEN and CDR2 SYDVKM come from the germline V gene. Here immunoSEQ multiplex PCR was the method, and the copy in TCRdb shows in-frame clones only, minus some. Here the sample spans some 130,000 clones, roughly 90% being singletons. A few counts support this clone. Its cognate antigen is unknown. The sample consisted of peripheral blood, taken on day 0 of AZD1222 vaccination. The clonotype originates from an adult in good health. The V and J genes are TRBV28 and TRBJ1-1, with D unclear. Here the CDR3 DNA reads TGTGCCAGCAGTTTATGGTCGAACACTGAAGCTTTCTTT. This sequence encodes CASSLWSNTEAFF.